This TCR beta chain stems from a study of blood T cell repertoires in COVID-19. Across the study: PBMCs, B-cell-depleted T cells, or T cells were the source of the cDNA or gDNA that made up the material.

Those enrolled, adults aged about 18 to 89 years, came from fewer than 25 US areas. Exposed enrollees had met someone with a PCR-confirmed or clinician-diagnosed COVID-19 case at some point within the 2 weeks before study entry. In the source study's methods: Amplification of reference gene primers provided the estimated nucleated cell counts. This table comes from immunoSEQ multiplex PCR, and its TCRdb copy is limited to in-frame clones, with some not included. For V, J and clone size, that table is used; D and trimming come from the DNA. The sample contains approximately 190,000 clones, about four fifths of which appear only once. The CDR3 sequence is 15 residues long. Germline lookup yields CDR1 SGHTA and CDR2 FQGNSA. The ends lost 3 bases at V and 4 bases at J; junction bases unmatched: 5.

The rearrangement joins TRBV7-2 to TRBJ1-5, with 8 positions matching TRBD1. The sequencing input was PBMCs or T cells enriched from blood (not recorded which). The source of this sequence is a woman aged 25-40 years who had been exposed to COVID-19. In DNA, the CDR3 is TGTGCCAGCAGCTTCCGGACAGGGATGAATCAGCCCCAGCATTTT. Protein: CASSFRTGMNQPQHF.